A selection of T cell receptor beta chains follows, all from one sample in a study of T-cell memory formation after mild COVID-19. TCRdb analysed the 5' RACE reads with MiXCR anew, one entry per CDR3 protein. This table has over 400,000 distinct CDR3 sequences, less than 25% appearing once. Sequences were obtained from PBMCs or a T cell subset sorted from them (not recorded which). These receptors all stem from an adult woman who had mild COVID-19 (a few samples of this study predate the infection). Cell type and time point are not known. CDR3s include the opening cysteine and the closing phenylalanine or tryptophan. The D gene is left open where the match is weak. Expanded clones are given a class, and other clones once, few, many or no size at all.

abundance: .
d_gene: .
v_gene: TRBV7-9
j_gene: TRBJ2-3
CDR3nt: TGTGCCAGCAGCGGTGAAAGCCTTCGCACAGATACGCAGTATTTT
CDR3aa: CASSGESLRTDTQYF

abundance: .
d_gene: TRBD2
v_gene: TRBV27
j_gene: TRBJ2-5
CDR3nt: TGTGCCAGCAGTTTAAGTGCAAAGGGGACTAGCGCTTTACTACAAGAGACCCAGTACTTC
CDR3aa: CASSLSAKGTSALLQETQYF

abundance: .
d_gene: TRBD2
v_gene: TRBV5-1
j_gene: TRBJ2-7
CDR3nt: TGCGCCAGCAGCCCCCAGACTAGCGGGGGCTACGAGCAGTACTTC
CDR3aa: CASSPQTSGGYEQYF

abundance: few
d_gene: .
v_gene: TRBV28
j_gene: TRBJ2-7
CDR3nt: TGTGCCAGCAGCCTGAGGGGACGGGGCTCCTACGAGCAGTACTTC
CDR3aa: CASSLRGRGSYEQYF

abundance: few
d_gene: TRBD1
v_gene: TRBV5-1
j_gene: TRBJ1-3
CDR3nt: TGCGCCAGCAGCCCCCAGGGGGAGTCTGGAAACACCATATATTTT
CDR3aa: CASSPQGESGNTIYF

abundance: few
d_gene: .
v_gene: TRBV18
j_gene: TRBJ2-1
CDR3nt: TGTGCCAGCTCACCCAGGGCAGGGAAGGACGAGCAGTTCTTC
CDR3aa: CASSPRAGKDEQFF

abundance: few
d_gene: TRBD1
v_gene: TRBV4-1
j_gene: TRBJ1-5
CDR3nt: TGCGCCAGCAGCCAAGTACGGACAGGAGGCTATCAGCCCCAGCATTTT
CDR3aa: CASSQVRTGGYQPQHF

abundance: .
d_gene: TRBD2
v_gene: TRBV13
j_gene: TRBJ2-2
CDR3nt: TGTGCCAGCAGCTCCAGCGGGGGTACCGGGGAGCTGTTTTTT
CDR3aa: CASSSSGGTGELFF

abundance: .
d_gene: .
v_gene: TRBV5-1
j_gene: TRBJ2-5
CDR3nt: TGCGCCAGCGCCTCGCCCCCGGGGGAGACCCAGTACTTC
CDR3aa: CASASPPGETQYF

abundance: once
d_gene: .
v_gene: TRBV6-1
j_gene: TRBJ1-1
CDR3nt: TGTGCAGAGGGGGAGGTTGGCACTGAAGCTCTCTTT
CDR3aa: CAEGEVGTEALF

abundance: few
d_gene: .
v_gene: TRBV12-3/TRBV12-4
j_gene: TRBJ2-7
CDR3nt: TGTGCCAGCAGTTCGTCGCTGTGGGCCGGGACACGGTACGAGCAGTACTTC
CDR3aa: CASSSSLWAGTRYEQYF

abundance: few
d_gene: TRBD2
v_gene: TRBV5-1
j_gene: TRBJ2-7
CDR3nt: TGCGCCAGCAGAAAGGCGGGGGGCTACGAGCAGTACTTC
CDR3aa: CASRKAGGYEQYF

abundance: .
d_gene: .
v_gene: TRBV2
j_gene: TRBJ2-7
CDR3nt: TGTGCCAGCAGTGAACGAAATTACGAGCAGTACTTC
CDR3aa: CASSERNYEQYF

abundance: few
d_gene: .
v_gene: TRBV4-2
j_gene: TRBJ1-2
CDR3nt: TGTGCCAGCAGCCAAGGGGCCGGCTACACCTTC
CDR3aa: CASSQGAGYTF

abundance: few
d_gene: .
v_gene: TRBV7-6
j_gene: TRBJ2-5
CDR3nt: TGTGCCAGCAGCTGGACAGACCAAGAGACCCAGTACTTC
CDR3aa: CASSWTDQETQYF

abundance: .
d_gene: .
v_gene: TRBV6-5
j_gene: TRBJ1-6
CDR3nt: TGTGCCAGCAGGCGGGACCGTTCACCCCTCCACTTT
CDR3aa: CASRRDRSPLHF

abundance: many
d_gene: TRBD2
v_gene: TRBV12-3/TRBV12-4
j_gene: TRBJ2-1
CDR3nt: TGTGCCAGCAGGGAGGCGGGAGCCCCACAGTTCTTC
CDR3aa: CASREAGAPQFF

abundance: many
d_gene: .
v_gene: TRBV15
j_gene: TRBJ2-5
CDR3nt: TGTGCCACCAGCACAGTTCAAGAGACCCAGTACTTC
CDR3aa: CATSTVQETQYF

abundance: .
d_gene: TRBD1
v_gene: TRBV12-3/TRBV12-4
j_gene: TRBJ2-5
CDR3nt: TGTGCCAGCAGCACAGGGGACGAGACCCAGTACTTC
CDR3aa: CASSTGDETQYF

abundance: .
d_gene: .
v_gene: TRBV29-1
j_gene: TRBJ2-5
CDR3nt: TGCAGCGTTCGGGACTACCAAGAGACCCAGTACTTC
CDR3aa: CSVRDYQETQYF

abundance: few
d_gene: TRBD2
v_gene: TRBV7-6
j_gene: TRBJ2-3
CDR3nt: TGTGCCAGCAGCCCTGAACTAGCGGGGGTCACAGATACGCAGTATTTT
CDR3aa: CASSPELAGVTDTQYF

abundance: few
d_gene: .
v_gene: TRBV7-2
j_gene: TRBJ2-7
CDR3nt: TGTGCCAGCAGCTTAGACTTCGGGGGAGTCCTTTACGAGCAGTACTTC
CDR3aa: CASSLDFGGVLYEQYF

abundance: .
d_gene: .
v_gene: TRBV3-1
j_gene: TRBJ1-5
CDR3nt: TGTGACAGCAGCCAAGGGTATCAGCCCCAGCATTTT
CDR3aa: CDSSQGYQPQHF

abundance: .
d_gene: .
v_gene: TRBV4-3
j_gene: TRBJ2-7
CDR3nt: TGCGCCAGCAGCCCACTCCTTAGCGGCTACGAGCAGTACTTC
CDR3aa: CASSPLLSGYEQYF

abundance: .
d_gene: .
v_gene: TRBV6-5
j_gene: TRBJ1-5
CDR3nt: TGTGCCAGCAGGATCGGACTCGAACAGCCCCAGCATTTT
CDR3aa: CASRIGLEQPQHF

abundance: .
d_gene: .
v_gene: TRBV6-5
j_gene: TRBJ1-1
CDR3nt: TGTGCCAGCAGTTACTCGATAGGAACGGAAGCTTTCTTT
CDR3aa: CASSYSIGTEAFF

abundance: few
d_gene: TRBD2
v_gene: TRBV11-3
j_gene: TRBJ2-1
CDR3nt: TGTGCCAGCAGCAAACCGGGACTAGCGGGTCTCAGCTCCTACAATGAGCAGTTCTTC
CDR3aa: CASSKPGLAGLSSYNEQFF

abundance: .
d_gene: .
v_gene: TRBV7-9
j_gene: TRBJ2-7
CDR3nt: TGTGCCAGCAGCCTCGGGACCTCGGAAGCGTACTTC
CDR3aa: CASSLGTSEAYF

abundance: .
d_gene: TRBD2
v_gene: TRBV4-1
j_gene: TRBJ2-5
CDR3nt: TGCGCCAGCAGCCCCCCGACGGGAGGTCAAGAGACCCAGTACTTC
CDR3aa: CASSPPTGGQETQYF

abundance: few
d_gene: TRBD2
v_gene: TRBV5-1
j_gene: TRBJ2-5
CDR3nt: TGCGCCAGCAGCACCCGTGGCACAGCGGGAGGGCGGGGGGAGACCCAGTACTTC
CDR3aa: CASSTRGTAGGRGETQYF

abundance: .
d_gene: TRBD1
v_gene: TRBV7-9
j_gene: TRBJ2-1
CDR3nt: TGTGCCAGCAGCCGAGGACAGGGTTGGGAGCAGTTCTTC
CDR3aa: CASSRGQGWEQFF

abundance: few
d_gene: TRBD2
v_gene: TRBV5-1
j_gene: TRBJ2-2
CDR3nt: TGCGCCAGCAGCCTGTCGGGCGGGAGGAACACCGGGGAGCTGTTTTTT
CDR3aa: CASSLSGGRNTGELFF

abundance: .
d_gene: TRBD1
v_gene: TRBV30
j_gene: TRBJ2-1
CDR3nt: TGTGCCTGGCTCAAACCCTCGGGACAGGGGGCTTACAATGAGCAGTTCTTC
CDR3aa: CAWLKPSGQGAYNEQFF

abundance: .
d_gene: TRBD2
v_gene: TRBV13
j_gene: TRBJ2-7
CDR3nt: TGTGCCAGCAGCCTTCCGACTAGCGGGACACCCTACGAGCAGTACTTC
CDR3aa: CASSLPTSGTPYEQYF

abundance: few
d_gene: TRBD1
v_gene: TRBV30
j_gene: TRBJ2-5
CDR3nt: TGTGCCTGGAGGGGGGACAGCCTGGAGACCCAGTACTTC
CDR3aa: CAWRGDSLETQYF

abundance: .
d_gene: .
v_gene: TRBV27
j_gene: TRBJ2-7
CDR3nt: TGTGCCAGCAGTTTAGAGGCGGACAAAGAGCAGTACTTC
CDR3aa: CASSLEADKEQYF

abundance: few
d_gene: TRBD1
v_gene: TRBV20-1
j_gene: TRBJ2-7
CDR3nt: TGCAGTGTCCCGACAGGGGTCGAGCAGTACTTC
CDR3aa: CSVPTGVEQYF

abundance: .
d_gene: TRBD1
v_gene: TRBV28
j_gene: TRBJ2-2
CDR3nt: TGTGCCAGCAGTTTATCCTCGGGACAGGGGTTTGGTGTCGGGGAGCTGTTTTTT
CDR3aa: CASSLSSGQGFGVGELFF

abundance: few
d_gene: .
v_gene: TRBV5-5
j_gene: TRBJ1-6
CDR3nt: TGTGCCAGCAGGTGGGACAACCTCTATAATTCACCCCTCCACTTT
CDR3aa: CASRWDNLYNSPLHF

abundance: .
d_gene: .
v_gene: TRBV5-4
j_gene: TRBJ2-6
CDR3nt: TGTGCCAGCAGCTTGGAGGTCGATGCCAACGTCCTGACTTTC
CDR3aa: CASSLEVDANVLTF

abundance: .
d_gene: .
v_gene: TRBV19
j_gene: TRBJ2-7
CDR3nt: TGTGCCAGTACCCTGGGGTCCTCCGGGGAGCAGTACTTC
CDR3aa: CASTLGSSGEQYF

abundance: .
d_gene: .
v_gene: TRBV11-2
j_gene: TRBJ1-1
CDR3nt: TGTGCCAGCAGCTTCGTGACGGGCTTGAGGGCTTTCTTT
CDR3aa: CASSFVTGLRAFF

abundance: few
d_gene: .
v_gene: TRBV9
j_gene: TRBJ2-4
CDR3nt: TGTGCCAGCAGCGCGACCGGGACTCCCTTAGCCAAAAACATTCAGTACTTC
CDR3aa: CASSATGTPLAKNIQYF

abundance: .
d_gene: TRBD2
v_gene: TRBV11-2
j_gene: TRBJ2-5
CDR3nt: TGTGCCAGCAGCTTTGCTAGCGGGGGGCAGAAAGGTACCCAGTACTTC
CDR3aa: CASSFASGGQKGTQYF

abundance: few
d_gene: .
v_gene: TRBV6-2/TRBV6-3
j_gene: TRBJ2-1
CDR3nt: TGTGCCAGCAGTTATCAGGACCACAATGAGCAGTTCTTC
CDR3aa: CASSYQDHNEQFF

abundance: few
d_gene: .
v_gene: TRBV4-1
j_gene: TRBJ2-5
CDR3nt: TGCGCCAGCAGCCAAGACCGAAGGGCAGAGACCCAGTACTTC
CDR3aa: CASSQDRRAETQYF

abundance: once
d_gene: TRBD2
v_gene: TRBV7-9
j_gene: TRBJ2-3
CDR3nt: TGTGCCAGCAGCTCATTTTCCGGGGGGAGCACAGATACGCAGTATTTT
CDR3aa: CASSSFSGGSTDTQYF

abundance: .
d_gene: TRBD1
v_gene: TRBV5-7
j_gene: TRBJ2-5
CDR3nt: TGTGCCAGCAGCTTGGACCGGACAGGGGACCAAGAGACCCAGTACTTC
CDR3aa: CASSLDRTGDQETQYF

abundance: .
d_gene: .
v_gene: TRBV4-3
j_gene: TRBJ2-5
CDR3nt: TGCGCCAGCAGCCACGCCATCCCCGGGACTTCGTACCAAGAGACCCAGTACTTC
CDR3aa: CASSHAIPGTSYQETQYF

abundance: .
d_gene: TRBD2
v_gene: TRBV5-1
j_gene: TRBJ2-2
CDR3nt: TGCGCCAGCAGCTCGCCGGAGGGGGTTCCGGGACTAGCGGGCTCGAACACCGGGGAGCTGTTTTTT
CDR3aa: CASSSPEGVPGLAGSNTGELFF

abundance: .
d_gene: TRBD2
v_gene: TRBV11-2
j_gene: TRBJ2-5
CDR3nt: TGTGCCAGCAGCTTATCGGCTAGCGGGGGGCCGGAGACCCAGTACTTC
CDR3aa: CASSLSASGGPETQYF

abundance: .
d_gene: TRBD2
v_gene: TRBV7-7
j_gene: TRBJ2-7
CDR3nt: TGTGCCAGCAGCCCGGGACTAGCGGGGAGCTCCTACGAGCAGTACTTC
CDR3aa: CASSPGLAGSSYEQYF

abundance: few
d_gene: TRBD1
v_gene: TRBV7-9
j_gene: TRBJ2-7
CDR3nt: TGTGCCAGCAGCATATCCGGACAGGGCAAACGGTGGCAGTACTTC
CDR3aa: CASSISGQGKRWQYF

abundance: .
d_gene: .
v_gene: TRBV7-6
j_gene: TRBJ2-1
CDR3nt: TGTGCCAGCAGCTTAAGGGCAGGGAGCAATGAGCAGTTCTTC
CDR3aa: CASSLRAGSNEQFF